Listed below are T cell receptor beta chains from one sample, sequenced in a study of CD8 T cells in Susac syndrome. TCRdb ran MiXCR on the immunoSEQ multiplex PCR reads and lists one entry per CDR3 protein. The table shows about 160,000 distinct CDR3 sequences, with just over 90% occurring only once. Sequencing was performed on CD4+ T cells from PBMCs. Receptor source: a human donor in good health. CDR3s include the opening cysteine and the closing phenylalanine or tryptophan. The D gene is left open where the match is weak. Some rows have no size entry. The others give once, few or many, or a class for an expanded clone.

D	V	J	size	DNA	CDR3
.	TRBV25-1	TRBJ1-5	.	TGTGCCAGCAGTCTGGGCATTAGCAATCAGCCCCAGCATTTT	CASSLGISNQPQHF
.	TRBV2	TRBJ2-7	.	TGTGCCAGCAGTGTAGGTCAAGGGAGAGAGCAGTACTTC	CASSVGQGREQYF
.	TRBV3-1	TRBJ1-2	few	TGTGCCAGCAGCCAGGGCACTCACTACCAAGGCTACACCTTC	CASSQGTHYQGYTF
.	TRBV20-1	TRBJ2-1	.	TGCAGTGCTAGACGACTCTCCTACAATGAGCAGTTCTTC	CSARRLSYNEQFF
.	TRBV12-3/TRBV12-4	TRBJ1-4	.	TGTGCCACCGGGGCGGCAGCAAATGAAAAACTGTTTTTT	CATGAAANEKLFF
.	TRBV2	TRBJ2-3	few	TGTGCCAGCAGTGAATTGGGGGGCGATACGCAGTATTTT	CASSELGGDTQYF
.	TRBV19	TRBJ2-5	.	TGTGCCAGTAGGGACTCCGGAGGCGCGATCTCCCGGGAGACCCAGTACTTC	CASRDSGGAISRETQYF
.	TRBV20-1	TRBJ2-5	.	TGCAGTGCCCTTATGGGGGAGACCCAGTACTTC	CSALMGETQYF
TRBD2	TRBV2	TRBJ2-1	once	TGTGCCAGCAGGGAAACTAGCGGGGGGCCTCAGTTCTTC	CASRETSGGPQFF
TRBD1	TRBV29-1	TRBJ2-5	.	TGCAGCGGTCGGACAGGGCAAGAGACCCAGTACTTC	CSGRTGQETQYF
.	TRBV29-1	TRBJ1-1	.	TGCAGCGTTGAGGAGGGCTGGGACACTGAAGCTTTCTTT	CSVEEGWDTEAFF
.	TRBV24-1	TRBJ1-1	.	TGTGCCACCAGCAACCGGGCAAACACTGAAGCTTTCTTT	CATSNRANTEAFF
TRBD1	TRBV6-6	TRBJ2-7	.	TGTGCCAGCAGTTACTCCCTAAGGACAGGGCAGTACTTC	CASSYSLRTGQYF
.	TRBV29-1	TRBJ2-7	.	TGCAGCGTTGAAGGGGCCCAAACCTACGAGCAGTACTTC	CSVEGAQTYEQYF
TRBD1	TRBV14	TRBJ2-3	.	TGTGCCAGCAGCTGGGACAGGGGCACGCAGTATTTT	CASSWDRGTQYF
.	TRBV5-1	TRBJ2-5	.	TGCGCCAGCAGCTTGCGGGCAAAACAAGAGACCCAGTACTTC	CASSLRAKQETQYF
.	TRBV5-6	TRBJ1-1	.	TGTGCCAGCAGCTTGGGTCCCGGGACGAACACTGAAGCTTTCTTT	CASSLGPGTNTEAFF
TRBD1	TRBV5-1	TRBJ2-7	.	TGCGCCAGCAGCTTGGAACCTGACAGGGCCCGTGGAGAGCAGTACTTC	CASSLEPDRARGEQYF
.	TRBV3-1	TRBJ1-2	.	TGTGCCAGCAGCCAAGCAGGCCGCCCTATAAGCTACACCTTC	CASSQAGRPISYTF
.	TRBV29-1	TRBJ2-5	.	TGCAGCGTTGACGTCGAGACCCAGTACTTC	CSVDVETQYF
.	TRBV24-1	TRBJ1-6	.	TGTGCCACCAGCCAAGGAGGGTCGAGGAATTCACCCCTCCACTTT	CATSQGGSRNSPLHF
TRBD1	TRBV6-5	TRBJ2-7	.	TGTGCCAGCAGTTATCCGGGACAGGGGATGTACGAGCAGTACTTC	CASSYPGQGMYEQYF
TRBD1	TRBV20-1	TRBJ1-2	.	TGCAGTGTACTCCCCGCCGGGACAGGGCTTAACTATGGCTACACCTTC	CSVLPAGTGLNYGYTF
.	TRBV6-5	TRBJ2-2	.	TGTGCCAGCAGCCGTGACTTGAACACCGGGGAGCTGTTTTTT	CASSRDLNTGELFF
.	TRBV16	TRBJ2-7	.	TGTGCCAGCAGCCAATCGGCAGGGGCAACCTACGAGCAGTACTTC	CASSQSAGATYEQYF
TRBD1	TRBV27	TRBJ1-4	.	TGTGCCAGCAGTTCCCGGCAGGGGGAACTGTTTTTT	CASSSRQGELFF
.	TRBV20-1	TRBJ1-1	once	TGCAGTGCTTCCAAGGCAGGCCTGAACACTGAAGCTTTCTTT	CSASKAGLNTEAFF
.	TRBV3-1	TRBJ2-7	.	TGTGCCAGCAGCCAGACTTGGGGGTTCTTCTACGAGCAGTACTTC	CASSQTWGFFYEQYF
.	TRBV23-1	TRBJ2-2	.	TGCGCCAGCAGTCATCAGAACCTCAGAGAGGAGCTGTTTTTT	CASSHQNLREELFF
TRBD2	TRBV29-1	TRBJ2-1	.	TGCAGCGTTGAAGATCAGGGGACTAGCGGCTACAATGAGCAGTTCTTC	CSVEDQGTSGYNEQFF
TRBD2	TRBV7-2	TRBJ2-3	.	TGTGCCAGCAGTTTTGTAGCGGGGGGTCTCACAGATACGCAGTATTTT	CASSFVAGGLTDTQYF
.	TRBV2	TRBJ1-5	.	TGTGCCAGCAGCCTCAGGTCAGGGGGCAATCAGCCCCAGCATTTT	CASSLRSGGNQPQHF
TRBD2	TRBV7-2	TRBJ2-1	.	TGTGCCAGCAGCTTAGTAGGCGGGGGGCGTGGCAATGAGCAGTTCTTC	CASSLVGGGRGNEQFF
.	TRBV6-1	TRBJ1-2	.	TGTGCCAGCACCTCGATGAACTATGGCTACACCTTC	CASTSMNYGYTF
.	TRBV7-3	TRBJ1-1	few	TGTGCCAGCAGCCCCCAGCAGAACACTGAAGCTTTCTTT	CASSPQQNTEAFF
TRBD2	TRBV12-3/TRBV12-4	TRBJ2-5	.	TGTGCCAGCAGTTCACCTAGCGGGGGGGCCATTTGGGAGACCCAGTACTTC	CASSSPSGGAIWETQYF
.	TRBV29-1	TRBJ1-1	.	TGCAGCGTGACAAAAGAAGCGGTTGGCACTGAAGCTTTCTTT	CSVTKEAVGTEAFF
TRBD1	TRBV4-2	TRBJ1-2	.	TGTGCCAGCAGCCCAGACTCCGGGACAGCTGGCTACACCTTC	CASSPDSGTAGYTF
.	TRBV12-3/TRBV12-4	TRBJ1-1	.	TGTGCCAGCAGACCATCTCCTCACGGGGAAGCTTTCTTT	CASRPSPHGEAFF
TRBD1	TRBV18	TRBJ1-1	.	TGTGCCAGCTCAGCGACAGGGGAGAACACTGAAGCTTTCTTT	CASSATGENTEAFF